One and the same sample provided the 3 T cell receptor beta chains below, sequenced in a study of blood T cell repertoires in COVID-19. Some clones are missing from TCRdb's copy, which holds only in-frame ones; the method was immunoSEQ multiplex PCR. In the table there are 300,000 to 450,000 clones, 70% to 90% of which are singletons. Input material: PBMCs or T cells enriched from blood (not recorded which). Every receptor here comes from a man aged 25-40 years who had recovered from COVID-19.

The CDR3 reads CASSLGGQGNEKLFF. The CDR3 bases are TGCGCCAGCAGCTTGGGCGGACAGGGGAATGAAAAACTGTTTTTT. The genes are TRBV5-1 and TRBJ1-4; 9 bases fit TRBD1. CDR3 length: 15 amino acids. Per the germline V gene, CDR1 is SGHRS and CDR2 is YFSETQ. Trimming took 0 bases from V and 5 from J; bases not matched to a gene: 2.

The chain has TRBV10-3 and TRBJ2-5; 10 bases fit TRBD2. Germline lookup yields CDR1 ENHRY and CDR2 SYGVKD. The CDR3 runs 14 residues. V was clipped by 11 bases and J by 2 bases; unmatched bases: 8. The CDR3 reads CASTASGGQETQYF. For the CDR3, the DNA is TGTGCCTCCACGGCTAGCGGGGGACAAGAGACCCAGTACTTC.

The chain employs TRBV7-9 and TRBJ1-6, with D unresolved. CDR1 is SEHNR, CDR2 FQNEAQ, per germline (reference sequence). The CDR3 sequence is 16 residues long. With 6 bases removed from V and 0 bases from J, the gap between germline ends came to 12 bases. The CDR3 protein is CASRISLSSYNSPLHF. As DNA, the CDR3 is TGTGCCAGCAGAATTTCCCTCAGCTCCTATAATTCACCCCTCCACTTT.